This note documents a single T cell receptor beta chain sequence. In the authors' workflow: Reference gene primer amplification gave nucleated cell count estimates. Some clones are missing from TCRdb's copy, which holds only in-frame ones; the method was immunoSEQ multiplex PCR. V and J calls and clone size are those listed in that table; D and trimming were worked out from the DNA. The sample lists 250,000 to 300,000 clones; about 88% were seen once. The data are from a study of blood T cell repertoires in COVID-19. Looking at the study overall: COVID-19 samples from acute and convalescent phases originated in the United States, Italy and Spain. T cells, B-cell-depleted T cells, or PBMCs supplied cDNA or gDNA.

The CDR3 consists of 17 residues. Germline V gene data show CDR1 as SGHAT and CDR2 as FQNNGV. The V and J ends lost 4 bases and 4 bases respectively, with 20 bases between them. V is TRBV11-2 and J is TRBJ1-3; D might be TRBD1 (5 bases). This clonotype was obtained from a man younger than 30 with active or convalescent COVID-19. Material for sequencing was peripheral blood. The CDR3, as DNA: TGTGCCAGCAGCTCCACCGGGGGGGGTAATCCGGGAAACACCATATATTTT. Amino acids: CASSSTGGGNPGNTIYF.